The present TCR beta chain was sequenced within a study of cytomegalovirus exposure and HLA in healthy donors. Comments on this clone: Its antigen is still unknown.

Points from the study as a whole: Available immune exposure information was restricted to CMV serostatus only. TCR beta chains numbering more than 150 were designated cytomegalovirus-associated. Of the V segments, some could not be distinguished, including TRBV6-2 and TRBV6-3, and were excluded. As a later analysis revealed, the rate of TCR association differed by HLA locus, with DRB1 most and HLA-C fewest.

The CDR3 has 11 residues. CDR1 and CDR2 from the germline V gene are SGHTA and FQGNSA. The V gene lost 5 bases and the J gene lost 5 bases, with 6 bases spanning the gap. In the PCR, 60 Vbeta and 13 Jbeta primers were used. The method was immunoSEQ multiplex PCR; TCRdb's version includes in-frame clones alone and lacks a portion of them. The sample records about 140,000 clones, around 79% being singletons. The sequence derives from a man younger than 35 in good health and CMV-seronegative. The sequenced sample consisted of PBMCs. The gene calls are TRBV7-2 and TRBJ2-5; D may be TRBD2 (6 bases). This CDR3 reads CASSRGETQYF. The CDR3 nucleotides are TGTGCCAGCAGCCGGGGGGAGACCCAGTACTTC.